Here is one TCR beta chain with its context. The antigen it recognizes is unknown. The input lacks base qualities; no much larger clone sits a single base away. This sample was sequenced with an Illumina NovaSeq 6000. cDNA libraries for TCRalpha and TCRbeta were prepared by 5'RACE using constant-segment primers, with sample barcodes and unique molecular identifiers added. Trizol reagent was used to extract RNA from every sample. Library amplification was performed in two PCR steps, and a second sample barcode and Illumina TruSeq adapters were introduced in the second step. Sequencing of the libraries was done on an Illumina NovaSeq, producing 2 x 150 bp paired-end reads. As for the authors' bioinformatics: With migec v1.2.7, reads were demultiplexed and then collapsed into UMI-guided consensus sequences. Using mixcr v2.1.11, the UMI consensuses were aligned to TRA and TRB V and J templates and assembled into clonotypes. A clonotype was counted as expanded or contracted only when both edgeR and NoisET called the clonotype significant, with the noise models trained on biological replicates. For edgeR calls, a false discovery rate-adjusted p below 0.01 and a log2 fold-change threshold of 1 were applied. PCA with hierarchical clustering of max-normalized trajectories of the 1000 most abundant clonotypes was used as exploratory dynamics analysis. Separately sequenced CD4+ and CD8+ repertoires were used to assign a CD4 or CD8 phenotype to each responding clone. The public sequencing data were trimmed at Q25 with fastp and processed into clonotypes with MiXCR by TCRdb, which kept only in-frame beta chains. Rows with a matching CDR3 protein are joined into one entry that keeps the most common DNA and genes. It is TCRdb's table, rather than the study itself, that gives the V and J calls and clone size. This sample gives around 310,000 distinct CDR3 sequences in total; about 20% of them show up just once. The ten largest make up 21% of the sample.

The sample originates from a study of T-cell memory formation after mild COVID-19 (dated by TCRdb to 2020 to 2023). Describing the broader study: TCR sequence clusters from the two donors were largely donor specific. In a couple of donors, T-cell clones that expanded and contracted after mild COVID-19 were followed by sequencing TCRalpha and TCRbeta repertoires longitudinally. Two young, previously healthy adult volunteers, one female and one male, were included in the cohort.

The research as a whole found: Contracting CD4+ clones were found mainly in CM and EM memory subsets, while CD8+ clones were enriched in EMRA. The study covered only a couple of mild cases, and larger cohorts including severe cases with pre-infection samples were considered necessary. Clones contracting from day 15 to 85 had balanced CD4/CD8 phenotypes, while a second wave expanding from day 15 to 37 was biased towards CD4+. Some responding clones were found in pre-infection memory, which suggests that pre-existing cross-reactive memory T cells took part in the SARS-CoV-2 response. SARS-CoV-2 specificity of the second-wave clones peaking on day 37 was not confirmed.

Ficoll-Paque density gradient centrifugation was the method used to isolate PBMCs. Input material: PBMCs or a T cell subset sorted from them (not recorded which). The TCR comes from a man aged 18 to 29 who had mild COVID-19 (a few samples of this study predate the infection). The sample titles of this study are shuffled in the database, so cell type and time point are left out; the donor was told from shared clones.

The CDR3 in this case is CASSLLGSYNSPLHF. The DNA is as follows: TGTGCCAGCAGTTTATTGGGCTCCTATAATTCACCCCTCCACTTT. The chain links TRBV12-3 or TRBV12-4 with TRBJ1-6, with the D gene uncertain. The CDR3, cysteine through phenylalanine, is 15 amino acids long. This entry keeps only the CDR3 DNA: 45 bases, framed from base 1. Trimming at the junction amounts to 2 bases on V and 0 bases on J, and the germline ends lie 5 bases apart.